A single sample gave rise to the 29 T cell receptor beta chains below, sequenced in a study of blood T cell repertoires in COVID-19. Generated by immunoSEQ multiplex PCR, the TCRdb table keeps only in-frame clones and is missing some. The sample includes roughly 220,000 clones, around 84% of them seen just once. Input material: PBMCs or T cells enriched from blood (not recorded which). The receptors were sampled from a man aged 30 to 45 with acute COVID-19.

The chain combines TRBV29-1 with TRBJ2-3; 8 nucleotides align to TRBD2. Germline V lookup: CDR1 SQVTM, CDR2 ANQGSEA. Trimming removed 5 bases from V and 4 bases from J; junction bases left unmatched: 11. There are 15 residues in the CDR3. For the CDR3, the DNA is TGCAGCGTTCCCCGGGGGGGGCCTATAGCAGATACGCAGTATTTT. Amino acid sequence: CSVPRGGPIADTQYF.

Notes on this clone: Other nucleotide sequences from this sample produce the same CDR3. The V call is TRBV6-5, the J call TRBJ2-1; TRBD2 might be the D (6 bases). With 2 bases removed from V and 0 bases from J, the gap between germline ends came to 8 bases. Germline V lookup: CDR1 MNHEY, CDR2 SVGAGI. CDR3 length: 15 residues. DNA of the CDR3: TGTGCCAGCAGTTACGCGGGGAGCTCCTACAATGAGCAGTTCTTC. This translates into CASSYAGSSYNEQFF.

The CDR3 DNA reads as TGTGCCAGTAGTGAACAGGGGGCACGGAATGAAAAACTGTTTTTT. Residues: CASSEQGARNEKLFF. The chain is built from TRBV19 and TRBJ1-4; 9 nucleotides match TRBD1. CDR3 length equals 15 residues. Germline V lookup: CDR1 LNHDA, CDR2 SQIVND (reference sequence). V trimming: 5 bases; J trimming: 5 bases; junction bases outside the gene matches: 6.

The chain uses TRBV2 and TRBJ1-1; 9 nucleotides align to TRBD1. V dropped 3 bases and J dropped 2; count of bases not matched to a gene: 1. The germline V gene has CDR1 SNHLY and CDR2 FYNNEI. This CDR3 spans 14 amino acids. CDR3 in DNA: TGTGCCAGCAGTGAGGGACAGGGAAACACTGAAGCTTTCTTT. Translation gives CASSEGQGNTEAFF.

V usage is TRBV9 and J usage is TRBJ1-1; 8 bases map to TRBD1. CDR3 size: 14 residues. Germline V CDR1 and CDR2: SGDLS, YYNGEE. J lost 5 bases, V lost 4 bases, and 7 bases had no gene match. Here the CDR3 reads CASSSRTGRTEAFF. CDR3 coding DNA: TGTGCCAGCAGCTCGAGGACAGGGCGAACTGAAGCTTTCTTT.

The count of this clone is one. The chain employs TRBV5-1 and TRBJ2-3; D is uncertain. V was trimmed by 0 bases and J by 6 bases, leaving 11 bases between them. The CDR3 extends over 14 amino acids. CDR1 and CDR2 from the germline V gene are SGHRS and YFSETQ. The CDR3 DNA is TGCGCCAGCAGCTTGGAAGCGAATCAGGATACGCAGTATTTT. The encoded protein is CASSLEANQDTQYF.

The chain carries TRBV12-3 or TRBV12-4 and TRBJ1-2, with 9 bases identical to TRBD1. This CDR3 contains 13 residues. The V and J ends lost 7 bases and 11 bases, in that order; junction bases with no gene match: 11. Written as DNA, the CDR3 is TGTGCCAGCACCCGTGGGGACAGGGTTCGTTACACCTTC. It specifies CASTRGDRVRYTF.

The rearrangement links TRBV18 to TRBJ1-5, with 8 bases fitting TRBD1. The CDR3 covers 14 residues. With V trimmed by 4 bases and J by 4 bases, 3 bases remained unmatched. CDR1 and CDR2 from the germline V gene are KGHSH and LQKENI. The CDR3 protein is CASSLGQGNQPQHF. CDR3 in DNA: TGTGCCAGCTCACTCGGACAGGGAAATCAGCCCCAGCATTTT.

In this sample, this clone turned up a few times. The chain recombines TRBV5-1 with TRBJ1-2; D gene uncertain. V lost 4 bases and J lost 7, with 17 bases in between. The germline V gene encodes CDR1 SGHRS and CDR2 YFSETQ. This CDR3 region has 14 residues. In nucleotides, the CDR3 is TGCGCCAGCAGCCCGACATTGGTGATCGGTGGCTACACCTTC. It codes for CASSPTLVIGGYTF.

This clone was found once. The CDR3 is CASGPGQGIGSPLHF. The CDR3, as DNA: TGTGCTAGTGGCCCCGGACAGGGGATAGGGTCACCCCTCCACTTT. The rearrangement uses TRBV12-5 and TRBJ1-6; 9 nucleotides match TRBD1. Germline trimming cut 6 bases from V and 10 bases from J; bases unmatched to any gene: 10. The CDR3 is 15 amino acids. The V gene's germline CDR1 is LGHNT and CDR2 FRNRAP.

The J gene is TRBJ2-1, the V gene TRBV6-4; 12 bases align to TRBD2. This CDR3 has 15 residues. V lost 6 bases and J lost 6; bases outside the gene matches: 6. In germline, CDR1 is MRHNA, CDR2 SNTAGT. As DNA, the CDR3 is TGTGCCAGCAGCCGACTAGCGGGGGATATCAATGAGCAGTTCTTC. Protein: CASSRLAGDINEQFF.

The rearrangement links TRBV21-1 to TRBJ1-6; TRBD1 is the table's D call, not checked against the DNA. TRBV21-1 is a known pseudogene. The CDR3 is 19 amino acids. In nucleotides, the CDR3 is TGTGCCAGCACCGGCATTGGGACAGGGGGAGTCTGGGATAATTCACCCCTCCACTTT. Translation gives CASTGIGTGGVWDNSPLHF.

The chain employs TRBV15 and TRBJ1-1; 9 bases are shared with TRBD1. From germline, CDR1 is LNHNV and CDR2 YYDKDF (reference sequence). The junction had 3 bases not matched to a gene; V was cut back by 1 base and J by 3 bases. The CDR3 spans 15 residues. CDR3: CATSRAGTGHTEAFF. CDR3 DNA sequence: TGTGCCACCAGCAGAGCCGGGACAGGGCACACTGAAGCTTTCTTT.

The CDR3 loop reads CASSVGENYGYTF. The CDR3 DNA reads TGTGCCAGCAGCGTAGGCGAGAACTATGGCTACACCTTC. This chain joins TRBV9 and TRBJ1-2; D remains unclear. The CDR3 contains 13 residues. Germline CDR1 and CDR2: SGDLS and YYNGEE. Trimming left V 0 bases short and J 2 bases short, with 5 bases between.

This clone was found a few times. The chain employs TRBV5-4 and TRBJ1-1; D perhaps matches TRBD1 (5 bases). The CDR3 loop spans 15 amino acids. CDR1 and CDR2 from the germline V gene are SGHNT and YYREEE (reference sequence). V was clipped by 0 bases and J by 6 bases, with 15 bases between them. The CDR3 sequence: CASSLAASRDSEAFF. The CDR3, as DNA: TGTGCCAGCAGCTTGGCCGCTTCCAGGGACTCTGAAGCTTTCTTT.

The chain uses TRBV10-3 and TRBJ2-1; D is perhaps TRBD1 (5 bases). The germline gives CDR1 ENHRY, CDR2 SYGVKD. V was shortened by 4 bases and J by 8 bases, with 9 bases between the two germline ends. The CDR3 is made up of 12 amino acids. The CDR3 region is CAISVEGDEQFF. Written as DNA, the CDR3 is TGTGCCATCAGTGTCGAAGGGGATGAGCAGTTCTTC.

The CDR3 sequence is CASSPFGGILLTDTQYF. The DNA for the CDR3 is TGTGCCAGCAGTCCCTTTGGGGGGATATTACTCACAGATACGCAGTATTTT. This chain joins TRBV27 and TRBJ2-3, with D perhaps TRBD2 (6 bases). V was shortened by 5 bases and J by 2 bases, with 20 bases between the two germline ends. CDR1 is MNHEY, CDR2 SMNVEV, per germline (reference sequence). This CDR3 is 17 amino acids long.

The V call is TRBV5-1, the J call TRBJ2-2; 8 bases agree with TRBD1. This CDR3 is built from 14 residues. The germline CDR1 and CDR2 sequences are SGHRS and YFSETQ. V was pared by 4 bases and J by 6 bases, with 5 bases of the junction left unmatched. This CDR3 is CASSRPQGAGELFF. CDR3 nucleotide sequence: TGCGCCAGCAGCCGTCCACAGGGGGCCGGGGAGCTGTTTTTT.

The rearrangement links TRBV11-2 to TRBJ2-1, with a weak D call TRBD1 (5 bases). V dropped 4 bases and J dropped 9 bases, with 16 bases sitting between them. CDR1 SGHAT and CDR2 FQNNGV come from the germline V gene. The CDR3 is 14 residues long. The CDR3 here is CASSSQSGQIEQFF. In DNA form, the CDR3 reads TGTGCCAGCAGCTCACAATCAGGACAAATTGAGCAGTTCTTC.

V is TRBV5-4 and J is TRBJ1-2; 7 bases fit TRBD1. The CDR3 is 13 residues long. Germline V lookup: CDR1 SGHNT, CDR2 YYREEE (reference sequence). J was trimmed by 7 bases and V by 0 bases; bases with no gene match: 3. The CDR3 DNA reads TGTGCCAGCAGCTTGGGAGGGGGCCGTGGCTACACCTTC. It specifies CASSLGGGRGYTF. The variable domain in full, with the rest retrieved from reference TRBV5-4 and TRBJ1-2, is ETGVTQSPTHLIKTRGQQVTLRCSSQSGHNTVSWYQQALGQGPQFIFQYYREEENGRGNFPPRFSGLQFPNYSSELNVNALELDDSALYLCASSLGGGRGYTFGSGTRLTVV.

The chain carries TRBV9 and TRBJ1-1; D not certain. Deletions cut 1 base from V and 5 bases from J, with 6 bases between. There are 12 residues in the CDR3. Germline V gives CDR1 SGDLS, CDR2 YYNGEE. CDR3 region: CASSVSGTEAFF. DNA for the CDR3: TGTGCCAGCAGCGTATCCGGGACTGAAGCTTTCTTT. Drawing the rest from reference TRBV9 and TRBJ1-1, the complete variable domain is DSGVTQTPKHLITATGQRVTLRCSPRSGDLSVYWYQQSLDQGLQFLIQYYNGEERAKGNILERFSAQQFPDLHSELNLSSLELGDSALYFCASSVSGTEAFFGQGTRLTVV.

The rearrangement uses TRBV6-1 and TRBJ1-2, with D possibly matching TRBD1 (6 bases). With 1 base removed from V and 8 bases from J, the gap between germline ends came to 14 bases. The CDR3 has 14 residues. In germline, CDR1 is MNHNS, CDR2 SASEGT. DNA for the CDR3: TGTGCCAGCAGTGAAGGGCCGACAGGACGAGGCTACACCTTC. It specifies CASSEGPTGRGYTF.

The genes are TRBV5-1 and TRBJ2-7; 7 nucleotides agree with TRBD1. CDR1 and CDR2 from the germline V gene are SGHRS and YFSETQ. Trimming at V came to 4 bases and at J to 4 bases, leaving 8 bases not matched to a gene. The CDR3 totals 14 residues. The CDR3 loop reads CASSEGTVSYEQYF. The CDR3 nucleotides read TGCGCCAGCAGCGAGGGGACAGTTTCGTACGAGCAGTACTTC.

This clone occurred a few times. The V and J genes are TRBV6-5 and TRBJ2-5; D possibly corresponds to TRBD1 (6 bases). The CDR3 has 12 amino acids. Germline CDR1 and CDR2: MNHEY and SVGAGI. Trimming took 10 bases from V and 2 from J, leaving 11 bases between them. CDR3 DNA sequence: TGTGCCACTAAGGGGACACAAGAGACCCAGTACTTC. This sequence encodes CATKGTQETQYF.

The V call is TRBV10-2, the J call TRBJ1-1; D gene ambiguous. The length of the CDR3 is 12 residues. CDR1 is WSHSY and CDR2 is SAAADI in the germline V gene. Trimming left V 3 bases short and J 7 bases short, with 9 bases between. CDR3 nucleotide sequence: TGCGCCAGCAGTGACGTCCCTCTTGAAGCTTTCTTT. Its protein is CASSDVPLEAFF.

J is TRBJ1-1 and V is TRBV5-5; 8 bases line up with TRBD1. J was trimmed by 2 bases and V by 2 bases; bases with no gene match: 8. This CDR3 has 16 residues. Germline V gene data show CDR1 as SGHKS and CDR2 as YYEKEE (reference sequence). The DNA for the CDR3 is TGTGCCAGCAGCTTACTCCCTGGGACAGGAAACACTGAAGCTTTCTTT. It translates to CASSLLPGTGNTEAFF.

Concerning this clone: The sample holds other DNA sequences that translate to the same CDR3. J is TRBJ2-3 and V is TRBV5-1; D gene ambiguous. The germline V and J ends were trimmed by 2 bases and 3 bases, with 4 bases remaining between them. Per germline, CDR1 SGHRS and CDR2 YFSETQ. This CDR3 has 12 amino acids. CDR3 nucleotides: TGCGCCAGCAGCTTATCAACAGATACGCAGTATTTT. Translating it yields CASSLSTDTQYF.

In its sample, this clone was seen once. The gene calls are TRBV6-5 and TRBJ2-1; D is perhaps TRBD2 (5 bases). The CDR3 covers 14 residues. The ends were cut back, 7 bases at V and 0 bases at J, with 10 bases in the middle. Per germline, CDR1 MNHEY and CDR2 SVGAGI. The CDR3 coding sequence is TGTGCCAGCAAAGGACTGGACTCCTACAATGAGCAGTTCTTC. Amino acids: CASKGLDSYNEQFF.

The chain carries TRBV5-1 and TRBJ2-6; D uncertain. Germline CDR1 SGHRS, CDR2 YFSETQ. The CDR3 is made up of 13 amino acids. V was clipped by 4 bases and J by 4 bases, with 6 bases between them. The CDR3 sequence is CASSPQGANVLTF. CDR3 coding DNA: TGCGCCAGCAGCCCCCAAGGGGCCAACGTCCTGACTTTC.